This TCR beta chain was identified during a study of regulatory T cells in long-lasting Graves disease. CDR1 and CDR2 from the germline V gene are MNHEY and SVGEGT. The CDR3 spans 19 residues. Trimming took 5 bases from V and 4 from J, leaving 28 bases between them. Time point meaning: newly diagnosed GD, antithyroid drugs for less than 3 months. After RNA was extracted from PBMCs, the TCR library was made from it. Assembly of TCR beta libraries relied on iRepertoire HTBI primers together with Arm-PCR of CDR3 regions. TCRdb re-derived calls from the multiplex PCR reads in MiXCR, one entry per CDR3 protein. The top ten hold 9% to 15% of the sample, which has 450,000 to 500,000 distinct CDR3 sequences, roughly 17% seen once. There are a few counts of this clonotype. These data also featured in a second study, about T cells in Graves' hyperthyroidism and ophthalmopathy. That source adds: The authors' 13 V-J model separated ophthalmopathy from stable hyperthyroidism.

The origin of this receptor is a man aged 35 to 55 with Graves disease. The V gene is TRBV6-2 or TRBV6-3, the J gene TRBJ2-3, with a possible D match to TRBD1 (6 bases). This specimen consisted of peripheral blood mononuclear cells (PBMCs), obtained at new diagnosis, from a patient treated with antithyroid drugs. CDR3 sequence reads: CASSPDRSSRGGGADTQYF. DNA of the CDR3: TGTGCCAGCAGTCCCGACAGGTCGAGTCGGGGCGGTGGGGCAGATACGCAGTATTTT.